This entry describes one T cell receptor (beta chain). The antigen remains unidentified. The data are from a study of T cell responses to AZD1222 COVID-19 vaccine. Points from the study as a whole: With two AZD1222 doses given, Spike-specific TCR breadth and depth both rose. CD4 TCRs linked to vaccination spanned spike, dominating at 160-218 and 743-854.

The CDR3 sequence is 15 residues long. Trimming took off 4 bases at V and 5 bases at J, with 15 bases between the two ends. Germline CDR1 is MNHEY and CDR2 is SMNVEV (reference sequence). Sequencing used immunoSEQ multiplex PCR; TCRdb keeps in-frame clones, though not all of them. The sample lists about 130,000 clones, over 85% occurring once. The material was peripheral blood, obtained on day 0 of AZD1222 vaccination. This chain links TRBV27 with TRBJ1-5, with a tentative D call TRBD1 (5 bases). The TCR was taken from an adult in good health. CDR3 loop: CASSSKGRAYQPQHF. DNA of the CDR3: TGTGCCAGCAGTTCAAAGGGCAGGGCCTATCAGCCCCAGCATTTT.